This record concerns one T cell receptor beta chain sequence. Its target is not known. The data are from a study of siplizumab effects on memory and regulatory T cells. Findings and caveats of the study: Among mappable alloreactive CD4+ clones, the Treg-derived fraction averaged roughly 70% with siplizumab versus more than 25% in controls.

Sequenced by immunoSEQ multiplex PCR; TCRdb stores in-frame clones only, minus some. The data contain about 100,000 clones, around 90% of them singletons. This clonotype was obtained from a human donor in good health. Specimen: non-Treg CD4+ T cells sorted from blood.

The chain's CDR3 is CASSMSGGENIQYF. The CDR3, as DNA: TGTGCCAGTAGTATGTCGGGGGGAGAGAACATTCAGTACTTC. The chain has TRBV19 and TRBJ2-4, with 7 bases that match TRBD2. The CDR3 is made up of 14 amino acids. V lost 3 bases, J lost 7 bases, and 6 bases stayed unmatched. CDR1 and CDR2 from the germline V gene are LNHDA and SQIVND (reference sequence).